These T cell receptor beta chains were read from a single sample in a study of T cell changes during pregnancy in multiple sclerosis. Some clones are missing from TCRdb's copy, which holds only in-frame ones; the method was immunoSEQ multiplex PCR. The sample carries under 70,000 clones, approximately 91% recorded once. The source material was CD4+ T cells from peripheral blood mononuclear cells, sampled after pregnancy. These receptor sequences come from a female donor with multiple sclerosis, enrolled in a pregnancy study. Both conserved end residues are part of each CDR3.

V: TRBV28
J: TRBJ2-3
CDR3: CAIAPGLEITDTQYF

V: TRBV10-3
J: TRBJ2-3
CDR3: CAISESAGQLVDTQYF

V: TRBV5-1
J: TRBJ1-5
CDR3: CASSLQGGNQPQHF

V: TRBV2
J: TRBJ1-2
CDR3: CASTPREQSGYTF

V: TRBV11-1
J: TRBJ2-7
CDR3: CASSLGRAPYEQYF

V: TRBV25-1
J: TRBJ2-4
CDR3: CASSAAGFIQYF

V: TRBV6-6
J: TRBJ2-7
CDR3: CASSPGYLPYF

V: TRBV23-1
J: TRBJ1-1
CDR3: CASSRRVGTEAFF

V: TRBV7-9
J: TRBJ1-2
CDR3: CASSRTGGYTF

V: TRBV10-3
J: TRBJ2-7
CDR3: CAIRGGTGDSYEQYF

V: TRBV5-8
J: TRBJ1-5
CDR3: CASSLYSGGNSNQPQHF

V: TRBV18
J: TRBJ2-1
CDR3: CASTQLRTSGGTKLNEQFF

V: TRBV9
J: TRBJ2-2
CDR3: CASSVAGGGSSGELFF

V: TRBV7-2
J: TRBJ1-4
CDR3: CASSSAHGGREKLFF

V: TRBV18
J: TRBJ2-3
CDR3: CASSLQAASTDTQYF

V: TRBV5-1
J: TRBJ1-1
CDR3: CASSPLLGLQGETEAFF

V: TRBV5-5
J: TRBJ2-7
CDR3: CASSLGPGGGTYEQYF